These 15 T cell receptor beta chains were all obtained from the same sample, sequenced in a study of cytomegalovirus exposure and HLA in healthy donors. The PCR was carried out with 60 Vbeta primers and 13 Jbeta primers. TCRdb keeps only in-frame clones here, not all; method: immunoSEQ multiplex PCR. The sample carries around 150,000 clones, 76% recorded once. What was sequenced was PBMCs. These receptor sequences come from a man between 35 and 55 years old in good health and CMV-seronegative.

CDR3 in amino acids: CASSPPGQALGEQYF. CDR3 nucleotide sequence: TGTGCCAGCAGCCCCCCCGGACAGGCCTTGGGCGAGCAGTACTTC. This sequence joins TRBV11-1 and TRBJ2-7, with 7 bases that match TRBD1. This CDR3 is 15 amino acids long. Trimming cost V 5 bases and J 6 bases; bases outside gene matches: 13. Germline values: CDR1 SGHAT, CDR2 FQDESV (reference sequence).

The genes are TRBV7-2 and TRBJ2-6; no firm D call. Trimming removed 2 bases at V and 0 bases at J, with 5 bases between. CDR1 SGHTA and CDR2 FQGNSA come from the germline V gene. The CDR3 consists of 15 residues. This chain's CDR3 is CASSLTSSGANVLTF. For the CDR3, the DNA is TGTGCCAGCAGCTTAACAAGCTCTGGGGCCAACGTCCTGACTTTC.

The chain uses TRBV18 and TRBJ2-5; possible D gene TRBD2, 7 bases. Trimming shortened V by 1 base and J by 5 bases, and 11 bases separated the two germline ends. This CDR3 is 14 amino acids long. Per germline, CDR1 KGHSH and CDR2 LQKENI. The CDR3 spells CASSPLQGGETQYF. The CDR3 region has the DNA TGTGCCAGCTCACCACTACAGGGAGGGGAGACCCAGTACTTC.

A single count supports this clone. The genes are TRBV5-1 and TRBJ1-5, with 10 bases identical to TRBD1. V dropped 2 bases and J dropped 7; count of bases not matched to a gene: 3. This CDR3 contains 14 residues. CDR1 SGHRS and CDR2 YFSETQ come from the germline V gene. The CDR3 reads CASSFGQGDQPQHF. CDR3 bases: TGCGCCAGCAGCTTTGGACAGGGGGACCAGCCCCAGCATTTT. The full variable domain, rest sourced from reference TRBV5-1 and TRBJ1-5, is KAGVTQTPRYLIKTRGQQVTLSCSPISGHRSVSWYQQTPGQGLQFLFEYFSETQRNKGNFPGRFSGRQFSNSRSEMNVSTLELGDSALYLCASSFGQGDQPQHFGDGTRLSIL.

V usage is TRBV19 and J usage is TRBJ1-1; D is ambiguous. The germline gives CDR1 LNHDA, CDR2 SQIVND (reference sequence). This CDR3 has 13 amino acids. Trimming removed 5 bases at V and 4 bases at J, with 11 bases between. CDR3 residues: CASSAGLSTEAFF. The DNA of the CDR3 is TGTGCCAGTAGTGCGGGGTTGAGCACTGAAGCTTTCTTT.

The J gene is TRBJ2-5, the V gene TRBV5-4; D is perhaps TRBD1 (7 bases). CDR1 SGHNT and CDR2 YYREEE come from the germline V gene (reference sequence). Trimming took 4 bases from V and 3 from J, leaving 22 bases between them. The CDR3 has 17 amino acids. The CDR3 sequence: CASSIGFRGAGKETQYF. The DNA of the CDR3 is TGTGCCAGCAGCATCGGGTTCAGGGGGGCGGGGAAAGAGACCCAGTACTTC. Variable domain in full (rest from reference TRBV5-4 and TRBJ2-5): ETGVTQSPTHLIKTRGQQVTLRCSSQSGHNTVSWYQQALGQGPQFIFQYYREEENGRGNFPPRFSGLQFPNYSSELNVNALELDDSALYLCASSIGFRGAGKETQYFGPGTRLLVL.

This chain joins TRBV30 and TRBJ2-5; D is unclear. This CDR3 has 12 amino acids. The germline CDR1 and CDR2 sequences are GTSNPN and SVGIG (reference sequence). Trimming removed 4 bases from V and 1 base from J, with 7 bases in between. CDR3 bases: TGTGCCTGGACCCCATCCCAAGAGACCCAGTACTTC. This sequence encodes CAWTPSQETQYF.

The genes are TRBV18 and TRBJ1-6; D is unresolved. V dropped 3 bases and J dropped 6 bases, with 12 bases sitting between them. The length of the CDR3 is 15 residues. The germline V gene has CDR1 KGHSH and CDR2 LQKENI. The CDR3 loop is CASSPTGVGNSPLHF. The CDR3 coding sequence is TGTGCCAGCTCACCCACCGGGGTTGGTAATTCACCCCTCCACTTT.

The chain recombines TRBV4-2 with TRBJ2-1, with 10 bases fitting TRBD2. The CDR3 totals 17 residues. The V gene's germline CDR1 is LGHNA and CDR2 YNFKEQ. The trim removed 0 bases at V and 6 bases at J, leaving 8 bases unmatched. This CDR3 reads CASSQEGELAGSNEQFF. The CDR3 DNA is TGTGCCAGCAGCCAAGAAGGGGAACTAGCGGGGAGCAATGAGCAGTTCTTC.

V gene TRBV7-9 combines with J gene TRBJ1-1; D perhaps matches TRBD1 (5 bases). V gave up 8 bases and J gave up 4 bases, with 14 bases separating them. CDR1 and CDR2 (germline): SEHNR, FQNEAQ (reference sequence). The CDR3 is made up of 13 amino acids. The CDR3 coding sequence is TGTGCCAGCGGGCGGGGCTTACCCACTGAAGCTTTCTTT. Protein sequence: CASGRGLPTEAFF.

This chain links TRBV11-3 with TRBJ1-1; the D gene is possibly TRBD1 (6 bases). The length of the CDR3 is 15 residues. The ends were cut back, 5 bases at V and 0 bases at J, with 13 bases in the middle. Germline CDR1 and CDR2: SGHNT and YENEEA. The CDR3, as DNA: TGTGCCAGCAGCCGGAGGGGGGGGGTGAACACTGAAGCTTTCTTT. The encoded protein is CASSRRGGVNTEAFF.

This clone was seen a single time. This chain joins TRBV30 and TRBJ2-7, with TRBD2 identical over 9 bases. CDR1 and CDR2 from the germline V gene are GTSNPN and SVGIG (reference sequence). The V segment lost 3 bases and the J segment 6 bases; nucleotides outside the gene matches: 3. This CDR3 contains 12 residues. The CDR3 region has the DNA TGTGCCTGGAGCGCGACTAGCGGCGAGCAGTACTTC. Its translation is CAWSATSGEQYF.

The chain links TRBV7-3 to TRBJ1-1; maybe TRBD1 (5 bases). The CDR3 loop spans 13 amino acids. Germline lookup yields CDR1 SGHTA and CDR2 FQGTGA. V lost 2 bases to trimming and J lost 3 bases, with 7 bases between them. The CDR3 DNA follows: TGTGCCAGCAGCTTAGACAGCGACACTGAAGCTTTCTTT. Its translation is CASSLDSDTEAFF.

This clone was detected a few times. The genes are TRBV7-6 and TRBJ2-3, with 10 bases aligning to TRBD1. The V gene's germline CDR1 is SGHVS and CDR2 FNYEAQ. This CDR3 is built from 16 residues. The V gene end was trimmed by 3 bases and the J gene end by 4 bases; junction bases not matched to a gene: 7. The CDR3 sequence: CASSFSGTGVADTQYF. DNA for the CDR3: TGTGCCAGCAGCTTCTCCGGGACAGGGGTAGCAGATACGCAGTATTTT.

The CDR3 protein is CAISEFRDRGFGYGYTF. CDR3 DNA sequence: TGTGCCATCAGTGAGTTCCGGGACAGGGGTTTTGGCTATGGCTACACCTTC. The rearrangement links TRBV10-3 to TRBJ1-2; 10 bases fit TRBD1. The germline gives CDR1 ENHRY, CDR2 SYGVKD. This CDR3 has 17 amino acids. Trimming took 1 base from V and 4 from J; bases not matched to a gene: 9.